The rows below give T cell receptor beta chains drawn from one sample of a study of post-analysis software for immune sequencing data. MiXCR was run by TCRdb on the PCR reads, yielding one entry per CDR3 protein. The sample shows around 500,000 distinct CDR3 sequences, around 34% of them seen only once. Sequencing was performed on blood. These receptors came from a girl aged 2-17 years with multiple sclerosis. CDR3s include the opening cysteine and the closing phenylalanine or tryptophan. Each record gives: D gene, V gene, clone size, J gene, CDR3 protein, CDR3 DNA. A D gene is named only where the DNA matches it firmly. Not every row has a clone size; where given, it reads once, few, many or a size class.

>.|TRBV28|few|TRBJ1-5
CASINPGQPQHF
TGTGCCAGCATAAACCCTGGACAGCCCCAGCATTTT
>.|TRBV5-1|.|TRBJ2-3
CASSLDGNSDTQYF
TGCGCCAGCAGCTTGGATGGGAATTCAGATACGCAGTATTTT
>.|TRBV25-1|few|TRBJ2-7
CASSELRQGEQYF
TGTGCCAGCAGTGAATTGAGGCAGGGAGAGCAGTACTTC
>.|TRBV15|.|TRBJ2-5
CATSKRRGETQYF
TGTGCCACCAGCAAGCGGCGGGGTGAGACCCAGTACTTC
>TRBD2|TRBV5-4|.|TRBJ2-1
CASSLDLADYEQFF
TGTGCCAGCAGCTTGGATCTAGCGGATTATGAGCAGTTCTTC
>.|TRBV18|.|TRBJ2-7
CASSPANSAYEQYF
TGTGCCAGCTCACCGGCGAACTCCGCCTACGAGCAGTACTTC
>.|TRBV20-1|.|TRBJ1-5
CSAIPGVANSNQPQHF
TGCAGTGCTATTCCAGGAGTGGCTAACAGCAATCAGCCCCAGCATTTT
>TRBD1|TRBV28|.|TRBJ1-4
CASRQGAREKLFF
TGTGCCAGCCGGCAGGGGGCTCGGGAAAAACTGTTTTTT
>TRBD1|TRBV29-1|many|TRBJ1-2
CSVQGTDYGYTF
TGCAGCGTTCAGGGGACAGATTATGGCTACACCTTC
>.|TRBV5-1|few|TRBJ1-6
CASSLEQDSPLHF
TGCGCCAGCAGCCTCGAACAGGATTCACCCCTCCACTTT
>.|TRBV14|few|TRBJ2-1
CASSQGRYEQFF
TGTGCCAGCAGCCAAGGCCGCTATGAGCAGTTCTTC
>TRBD1|TRBV7-2|few|TRBJ2-5
CASSLGTGPQTQYF
TGTGCCAGCAGCTTGGGGACAGGTCCGCAAACCCAGTACTTC
>.|TRBV27|few|TRBJ1-2
CASKAGGNYGYTF
TGTGCCAGCAAGGCAGGAGGGAACTATGGCTACACCTTC
>.|TRBV10-3|few|TRBJ2-7
CATRSPDRDHYEQYF
TGTGCCACCCGCTCCCCGGACCGGGACCACTACGAGCAGTACTTC
>.|TRBV5-1|few|TRBJ2-7
CASSFTPDTDLWEQYF
TGCGCCAGCAGCTTTACGCCGGACACGGACCTCTGGGAGCAGTACTTC
>.|TRBV5-5|few|TRBJ1-2
CASSLGPFDGYTF
TGTGCCAGCAGCTTGGGACCCTTCGATGGCTACACCTTC
>.|TRBV5-1|.|TRBJ1-5
CASSLGGGGDQPQHF
TGCGCCAGCAGCTTGGGCGGGGGCGGGGATCAGCCCCAGCATTTT
>.|TRBV12-3/TRBV12-4|few|TRBJ2-6
CASSRLGSGANVLTF
TGTGCCAGCAGCCGACTCGGCTCTGGGGCCAACGTCCTGACTTTC
>TRBD2|TRBV20-1|many|TRBJ2-5
CSARGLARETQYF
TGCAGTGCTAGAGGACTAGCGAGGGAGACCCAGTACTTC
>.|TRBV6-1|.|TRBJ2-3
CASSAQRAGTDTQYF
TGTGCCAGCAGTGCCCAGAGGGCGGGCACAGATACGCAGTATTTT
>.|TRBV29-1|.|TRBJ1-2
CSVGHRVHYGYTF
TGCAGCGTTGGACACCGGGTCCACTATGGCTACACCTTC
>.|TRBV27|.|TRBJ2-5
CASSPRTSAETQYF
TGTGCCAGCAGCCCCCGAACTTCGGCAGAGACCCAGTACTTC
>.|TRBV9|.|TRBJ2-1
CASSVEVGRNNEQFF
TGTGCCAGCAGCGTAGAGGTGGGGCGGAACAATGAGCAGTTCTTC
>TRBD2|TRBV2|few|TRBJ2-1
CASKSGGAPNEQFF
TGTGCCAGCAAAAGCGGGGGGGCGCCAAATGAGCAGTTCTTC
>.|TRBV29-1|.|TRBJ2-7
CSVMWRSPHRDPYEQYF
TGCAGCGTTATGTGGAGATCCCCTCACAGGGACCCCTACGAGCAGTACTTC
>.|TRBV7-9|.|TRBJ1-1
CASRPITGGTEAFF
TGTGCCAGCAGGCCGATAACAGGTGGCACTGAAGCTTTCTTT
>TRBD1|TRBV5-1|few|TRBJ1-2
CASSLPYRTGDGYTF
TGCGCCAGCAGCCTACCCTACCGGACAGGGGATGGCTACACCTTC
>TRBD1|TRBV5-1|few|TRBJ1-6
CASTPGQGNSPLHF
TGCGCCAGCACGCCGGGACAGGGGAATTCACCCCTCCACTTT
>.|TRBV10-3|once|TRBJ1-5
CAISEGVPGNQPQHF
TGTGCCATCAGTGAAGGGGTCCCGGGGAATCAGCCCCAGCATTTT
>TRBD2|TRBV6-5|few|TRBJ2-7
CASRPGLAGYEQYF
TGTGCCAGCAGGCCGGGACTAGCGGGCTACGAGCAGTACTTC
>TRBD2|TRBV29-1|.|TRBJ2-7
CSVGGLAGNNNEQYF
TGCAGCGTCGGCGGACTAGCGGGGAACAACAATGAGCAGTACTTC
>.|TRBV5-1|.|TRBJ1-1
CASSLVPADEAFF
TGCGCCAGCAGCTTGGTTCCGGCAGATGAAGCTTTCTTT
>TRBD1|TRBV12-3/TRBV12-4|many|TRBJ1-2
CASSAGQGDGYTF
TGTGCCAGCAGTGCAGGACAGGGGGACGGCTACACCTTC
>TRBD2|TRBV27|.|TRBJ2-3
CASSPRGGLAGSTDTQYF
TGTGCCAGCAGTCCACGGGGGGGACTAGCGGGGAGCACAGATACGCAGTATTTT
>.|TRBV6-6|.|TRBJ1-5
CASNPKGLESNQPQHF
TGTGCCAGCAATCCGAAGGGGCTGGAGAGCAATCAGCCCCAGCATTTT
>TRBD1|TRBV7-8|.|TRBJ1-2
CASNSDRDRGGYGYTF
TGTGCCAGCAACTCCGACCGGGACAGGGGCGGCTATGGCTACACCTTC
>.|TRBV13|.|TRBJ1-2
CASSPQDGGRDGYTF
TGTGCCAGCAGCCCCCAGGATGGAGGGAGGGATGGCTACACCTTC
>.|TRBV7-2|.|TRBJ1-1
CASSTTPGATEAFF
TGTGCCAGCAGCACAACCCCCGGGGCCACTGAAGCTTTCTTT
>TRBD1|TRBV7-9|.|TRBJ1-1
CASSLPVGTGYTEAFF
TGTGCCAGCAGCCTTCCGGTAGGGACAGGGTACACTGAAGCTTTCTTT
>.|TRBV5-6|.|TRBJ2-6
CASSWASISGANVLTF
TGTGCCAGCAGCTGGGCTTCAATTTCTGGGGCCAACGTCCTGACTTTC
>.|TRBV3-1|.|TRBJ1-6
CASSLGSVPLHF
TGTGCCAGCAGCCTCGGATCAGTACCCCTCCACTTT
>.|TRBV11-1|few|TRBJ2-3
CASSRGRGGTDTQYF
TGTGCCAGCAGCCGGGGTCGGGGAGGCACAGATACGCAGTATTTT
>.|TRBV27|.|TRBJ1-1
CASSSINRITEAFF
TGTGCCAGCAGTTCAATAAACAGAATCACTGAAGCTTTCTTT
>.|TRBV7-2|.|TRBJ1-6
CASSLAGPLHF
TGTGCCAGCAGCTTGGCCGGACCCCTCCACTTT
>.|TRBV10-3|.|TRBJ1-1
CVISANMNTEAFF
TGTGTCATCAGTGCGAATATGAACACTGAAGCTTTCTTT
>TRBD1|TRBV25-1|.|TRBJ2-7
CASSEYRGQGSYEQYF
TGTGCCAGCAGTGAATATAGGGGACAGGGTTCCTACGAGCAGTACTTC
>TRBD2|TRBV7-9|.|TRBJ2-5
CASSSGLAGARLQETQYF
TGTGCCAGCAGCTCGGGACTAGCGGGGGCCAGGTTACAAGAGACCCAGTACTTC
>TRBD1|TRBV11-2|many|TRBJ1-2
CASSPTGASYGYTF
TGCGCCAGCAGCCCCACAGGGGCAAGCTATGGCTACACCTTC
>.|TRBV4-1|few|TRBJ1-4
CASSQDWPLATNEKLFF
TGCGCCAGCAGCCAAGATTGGCCGCTAGCAACTAATGAAAAACTGTTTTTT
>TRBD1|TRBV7-9|.|TRBJ1-5
CASNRGQSQPQHF
TGTGCCAGCAACAGGGGGCAGAGCCAGCCCCAGCATTTT
>TRBD1|TRBV29-1|many|TRBJ2-7
CSVLTGRPYEQYF
TGCAGCGTTTTGACAGGGCGTCCCTACGAGCAGTACTTC
>TRBD1|TRBV20-1|few|TRBJ2-3
CSATSSGQGTDTQYF
TGCAGTGCAACCAGCTCGGGACAGGGCACAGATACGCAGTATTTT
>TRBD2|TRBV12-3/TRBV12-4|once|TRBJ2-3
CASVSGGVSTDAQYF
TGTGCCAGCGTATCGGGGGGAGTGAGCACAGATGCGCAGTATTTT
>.|TRBV9|.|TRBJ2-1
CASSVEDASYNEQFF
TGTGCCAGCAGCGTAGAGGACGCCTCCTACAATGAGCAGTTCTTC
>.|TRBV12-3/TRBV12-4|.|TRBJ1-2
CASKFTGRHYGYTF
TGTGCCAGCAAGTTTACAGGGCGTCACTATGGCTACACCTTC
>TRBD1|TRBV5-5|.|TRBJ2-5
CASSPTGVRETQYF
TGTGCCAGCAGCCCGACAGGGGTTCGGGAGACCCAGTACTTC
>TRBD2|TRBV20-1|few|TRBJ2-1
CSAQIGTSGDNEQFF
TGCAGTGCTCAGATTGGGACTAGCGGGGACAATGAGCAGTTCTTC
>TRBD2|TRBV5-1|few|TRBJ2-1
CASSLGGGRGEQFF
TGCGCCAGCAGCTTGGGTGGAGGGAGGGGTGAGCAGTTCTTC
>TRBD2|TRBV6-2/TRBV6-3|once|TRBJ2-7
CASSGGAFYEQYF
TGTGCCAGCAGCGGGGGGGCCTTCTACGAGCAGTACTTC
>.|TRBV29-1|few|TRBJ1-2
CSVGRAPTNYGYTF
TGCAGCGTTGGCAGGGCCCCCACTAACTATGGCTACACCTTC